This T cell receptor (beta chain) was identified in a study of blood T cell repertoires in COVID-19. Germline CDR1 and CDR2: LGHDT and YNNKEL (reference sequence). The V gene lost 4 bases and the J gene lost 5 bases, with 8 bases spanning the gap. The CDR3 covers 12 residues. Libraries were prepared by immunoSEQ multiplex PCR; TCRdb keeps only in-frame clonotypes and omits some of them. The sample records nearly 70,000 clones, approximately 88% being singletons. The clonotype originates from a woman in her 70s with acute or convalescent COVID-19. V and J are TRBV3-1 (or the pseudogene TRBV3-2) and TRBJ1-1; unclear D gene. Input material: peripheral blood. The CDR3 DNA is TGTGCCAGCAGCCGCGTAGAAACTGAAGCTTTCTTT. This translates into CASSRVETEAFF.